The clone carrying this TCR beta chain was seen many times. Its antigen is as yet unknown. This sample is drawn from a study of T cells after yellow fever vaccination. Study-level results: The study noted that FACS-sorted repertoires could contain abundant clonotypes contaminating from the bulk population. Researchers report a weaker secondary response that nonetheless peaked faster, day 5 versus 15.

TCRdb passed the 5' RACE reads through MiXCR, listing each CDR3 protein once. The table lists approximately 70,000 distinct CDR3 sequences, around 7.8% of them singletons. This receptor was obtained from a man aged 18 to 30 who received the YFV17D yellow fever vaccine. This sample comprised CD8+ T cells sorted from PBMCs, obtained around 10 days after the first yellow fever vaccination.

DNA of the CDR3: TGTGCCAGCAGTTATAGAGACAGGGGCCCATACGAGCAGTACTTC. Translation gives CASSYRDRGPYEQYF. The V call is TRBV6-5, the J call TRBJ2-7; 8 bases fit TRBD1. Per the germline V gene, CDR1 is MNHEY and CDR2 is SVGAGI. There are 15 residues in the CDR3. The J segment lost 4 bases and the V segment lost 3 bases, leaving 8 bases of the junction unmatched.